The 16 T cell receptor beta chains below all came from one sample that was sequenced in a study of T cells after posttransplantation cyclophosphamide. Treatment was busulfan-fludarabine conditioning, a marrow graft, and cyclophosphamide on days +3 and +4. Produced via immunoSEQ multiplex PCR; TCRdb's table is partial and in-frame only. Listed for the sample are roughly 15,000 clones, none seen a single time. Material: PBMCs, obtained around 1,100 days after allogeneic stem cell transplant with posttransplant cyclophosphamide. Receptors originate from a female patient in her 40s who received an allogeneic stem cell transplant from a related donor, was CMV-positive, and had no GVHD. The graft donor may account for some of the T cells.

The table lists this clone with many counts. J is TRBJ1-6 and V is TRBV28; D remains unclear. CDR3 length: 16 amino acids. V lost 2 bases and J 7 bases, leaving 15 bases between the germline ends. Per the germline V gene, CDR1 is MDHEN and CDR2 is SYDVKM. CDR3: CASSLSSGQGNSPLHF. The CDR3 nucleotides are TGTGCCAGCAGTTTAAGCAGCGGGCAAGGGAATTCACCCCTCCACTTT. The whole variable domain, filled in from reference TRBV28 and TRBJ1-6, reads DVKVTQSSRYLVKRTGEKVFLECVQDMDHENMFWYRQDPGLGLRLIYFSYDVKMKEKGDIPEGYSVSREKKERFSLILESASTNQTSMYLCASSLSSGQGNSPLHFGNGTRLTVT.

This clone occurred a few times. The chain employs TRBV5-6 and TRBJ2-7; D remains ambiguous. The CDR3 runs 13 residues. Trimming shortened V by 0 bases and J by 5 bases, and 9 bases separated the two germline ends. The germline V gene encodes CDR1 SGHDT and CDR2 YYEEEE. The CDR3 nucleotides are TGTGCCAGCAGCTTGGTGGAGAGACACGAGCAGTACTTC. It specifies CASSLVERHEQYF.

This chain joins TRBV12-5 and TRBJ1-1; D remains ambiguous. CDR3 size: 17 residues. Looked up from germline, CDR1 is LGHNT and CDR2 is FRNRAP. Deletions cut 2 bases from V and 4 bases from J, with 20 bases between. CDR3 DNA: TGTGCTAGTGGTTTGCCTTCGACCGGGAGTCTGGGCACTGAAGCTTTCTTT. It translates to CASGLPSTGSLGTEAFF.

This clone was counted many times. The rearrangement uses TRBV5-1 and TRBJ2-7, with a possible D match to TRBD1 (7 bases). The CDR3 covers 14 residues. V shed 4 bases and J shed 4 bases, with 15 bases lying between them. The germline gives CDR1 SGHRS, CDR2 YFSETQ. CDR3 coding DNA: TGCGCCAGCAGCCCCGGGGGCAGGGGGTACGAGCAGTACTTC. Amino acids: CASSPGGRGYEQYF.

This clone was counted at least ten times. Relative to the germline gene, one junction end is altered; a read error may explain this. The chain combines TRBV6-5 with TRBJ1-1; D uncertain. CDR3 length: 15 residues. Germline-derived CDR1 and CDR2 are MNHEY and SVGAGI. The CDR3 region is CAGSYSPQMNTEAFF. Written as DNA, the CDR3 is TGTGCCGGCAGTTACTCGCCACAGATGAACACTGAAGCTTTCTTT.

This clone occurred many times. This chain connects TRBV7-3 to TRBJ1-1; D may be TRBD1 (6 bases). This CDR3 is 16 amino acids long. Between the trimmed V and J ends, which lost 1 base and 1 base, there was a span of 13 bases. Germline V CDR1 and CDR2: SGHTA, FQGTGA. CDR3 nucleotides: TGTGCCAGCAGCTTAATGGGGGCAGGAGCGAACACTGAAGCTTTCTTT. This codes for CASSLMGAGANTEAFF.

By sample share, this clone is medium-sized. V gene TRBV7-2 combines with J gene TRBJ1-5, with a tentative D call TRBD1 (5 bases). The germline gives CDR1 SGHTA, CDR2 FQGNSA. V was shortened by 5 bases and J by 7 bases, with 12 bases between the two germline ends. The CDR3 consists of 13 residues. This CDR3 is CASSLYRSQPQHF. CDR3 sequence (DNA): TGTGCCAGCAGCCTCTACAGGAGCCAGCCCCAGCATTTT.

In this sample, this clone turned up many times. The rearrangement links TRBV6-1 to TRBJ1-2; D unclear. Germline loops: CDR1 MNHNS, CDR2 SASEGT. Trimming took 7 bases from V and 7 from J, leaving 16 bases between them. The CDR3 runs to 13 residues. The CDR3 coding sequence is TGTGCCAGCAAGGGAACAGCGGTAGGTGGCTACACCTTC. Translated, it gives CASKGTAVGGYTF.

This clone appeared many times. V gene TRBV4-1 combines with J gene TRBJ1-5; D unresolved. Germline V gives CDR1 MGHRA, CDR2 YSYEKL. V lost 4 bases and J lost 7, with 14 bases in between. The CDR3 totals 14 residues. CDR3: CASSPLVVEQPQHF. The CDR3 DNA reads TGCGCCAGCAGCCCCCTAGTGGTCGAACAGCCCCAGCATTTT.

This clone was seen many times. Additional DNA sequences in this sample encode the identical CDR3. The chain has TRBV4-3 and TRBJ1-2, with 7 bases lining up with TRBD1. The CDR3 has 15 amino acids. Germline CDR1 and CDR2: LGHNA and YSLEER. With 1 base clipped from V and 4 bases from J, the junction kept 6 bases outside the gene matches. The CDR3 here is CASSQGQGGTYGYTF. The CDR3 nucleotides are TGCGCCAGCAGCCAAGGACAGGGAGGAACCTATGGCTACACCTTC.

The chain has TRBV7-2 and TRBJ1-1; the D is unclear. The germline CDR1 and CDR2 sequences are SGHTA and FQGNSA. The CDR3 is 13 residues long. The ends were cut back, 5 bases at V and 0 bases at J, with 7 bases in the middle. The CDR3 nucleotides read TGTGCCAGCAGCCCCCAGTTGAACACTGAAGCTTTCTTT. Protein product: CASSPQLNTEAFF.

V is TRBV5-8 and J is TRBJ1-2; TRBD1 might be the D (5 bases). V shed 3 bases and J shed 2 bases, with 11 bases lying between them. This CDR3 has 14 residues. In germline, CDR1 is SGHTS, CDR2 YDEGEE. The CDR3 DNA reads TGTGCCAGCAGCTGGGGCGGGACGAACTATGGCTACACCTTC. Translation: CASSWGGTNYGYTF.

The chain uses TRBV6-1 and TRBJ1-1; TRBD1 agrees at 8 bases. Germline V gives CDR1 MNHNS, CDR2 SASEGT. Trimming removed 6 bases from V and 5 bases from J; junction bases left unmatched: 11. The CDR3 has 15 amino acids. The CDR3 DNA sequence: TGTGCCAGCAGCCGGGGAAGAACAGGGGGGACTGAAGCTTTCTTT. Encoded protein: CASSRGRTGGTEAFF.

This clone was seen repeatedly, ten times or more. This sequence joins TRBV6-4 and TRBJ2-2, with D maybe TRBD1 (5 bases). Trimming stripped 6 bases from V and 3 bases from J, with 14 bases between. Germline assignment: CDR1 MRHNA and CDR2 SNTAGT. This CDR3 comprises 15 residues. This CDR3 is CASRYRQSHTGELFF. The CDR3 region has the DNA TGTGCCAGCAGATACCGACAGTCCCACACCGGGGAGCTGTTTTTT.

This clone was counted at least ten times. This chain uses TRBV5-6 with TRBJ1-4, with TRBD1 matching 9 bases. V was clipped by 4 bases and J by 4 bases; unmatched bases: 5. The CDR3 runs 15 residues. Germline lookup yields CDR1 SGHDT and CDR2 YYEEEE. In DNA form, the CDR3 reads TGTGCCAGCAGCGTTCCGGGACAGGGTAATGAAAAACTGTTTTTT. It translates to CASSVPGQGNEKLFF.

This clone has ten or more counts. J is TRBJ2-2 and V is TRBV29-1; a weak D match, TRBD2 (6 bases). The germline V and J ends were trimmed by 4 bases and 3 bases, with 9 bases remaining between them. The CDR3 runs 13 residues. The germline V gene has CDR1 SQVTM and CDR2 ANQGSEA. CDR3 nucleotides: TGCAGCGTTGGGAGGGAGGACACCGGGGAGCTGTTTTTT. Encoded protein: CSVGREDTGELFF.